Listed below are T cell receptor beta chains from one sample, sequenced in a study of vaccination and CD4 T cells after COVID-19. Their target antigens are unknown. One entry per CDR3 protein results from TCRdb running MiXCR on the PCR reads. The repertoire includes under 25,000 distinct CDR3 sequences, around 55% of them detected once, and 7.5% sits in the top ten. The sequenced material came from CD4+ T cells from blood, cultured in vitro. These receptors were obtained from a human donor who had recovered from COVID-19. Both conserved end residues are part of each CDR3. D genes are given only for firm matches. Clone sizes are given selectively: once, few, many, or a class where the clone is expanded.

D	length	V	J	size	DNA	CDR3
TRBD1	13	TRBV9	TRBJ2-5	few	TGTGCCAGCAGCGTAGGACAGGGAGAGACCCAGTACTTC	CASSVGQGETQYF
TRBD1	15	TRBV29-1	TRBJ2-3	.	TGCAGCGTTGAAGCCCAGACAGGGGAGGAGGATACGCAGTATTTT	CSVEAQTGEEDTQYF
TRBD1	14	TRBV7-2	TRBJ2-5	.	TGTGCCAGCAGCTTGACAGGGACACAAGAGACCCAGTACTTC	CASSLTGTQETQYF
.	16	TRBV1	TRBJ2-2	.	TGCACCAGCGGGTTTGGTATCGAACCGAACACCGGGGAGCTGTTTTTT	CTSGFGIEPNTGELFF
TRBD1	13	TRBV27	TRBJ1-2	.	TGTGCCAGCAGTACTCAGGGGGGGGTTATTTACACCTTC	CASSTQGGVIYTF
.	14	TRBV28	TRBJ2-2	.	TGTGCCAGCATACCGGGACTCGACACCGGGGAGCTGTTTTTT	CASIPGLDTGELFF
.	16	TRBV5-1	TRBJ1-1	.	TGCGCCAGCAGCTTGGCCAGCGGGTCCATGGGCACTGAAGCTTTCTTT	CASSLASGSMGTEAFF
TRBD1	13	TRBV18	TRBJ1-5	.	TGTGCCAGCTCGCCGACAGGGTACGAGCCCCAGCATTTT	CASSPTGYEPQHF
TRBD2	18	TRBV7-7	TRBJ2-5	.	TGTGCCAGCAGCTTAGTCTTTGGCGGGAGGGCCGTTGGCGAGACCCAGTACTTC	CASSLVFGGRAVGETQYF
TRBD2	16	TRBV5-1	TRBJ2-3	few	TGCGCCAGCATGACCTTTAGCGGGAGCGTGACAGATACGCAGTATTTT	CASMTFSGSVTDTQYF
.	13	TRBV7-9	TRBJ2-1	.	TGTGCCAGCAGCTTAAGGGGTCCTAATGAGCAGTTCTTC	CASSLRGPNEQFF
TRBD2	14	TRBV7-7	TRBJ2-5	.	TGTGCCAGCAGCTCACAAGCGGGAGGGGAGACCCAGTACTTC	CASSSQAGGETQYF
.	14	TRBV11-1	TRBJ2-3	few	TGTGCCAGCAGCCCGCAGACCCGAGGAGATACGCAGTATTTT	CASSPQTRGDTQYF
.	11	TRBV20-1	TRBJ2-5	.	TGCAGTGGTCGGAGGCAAGAGACCCAGTACTTC	CSGRRQETQYF
.	16	TRBV7-2	TRBJ1-5	once	TGTGCCAGCAGCTTAGCGCTTGGAGGCAGCAGTCAGCCCCAGCATTTT	CASSLALGGSSQPQHF